A selection of T cell receptor beta chains follows, all from one sample in a study of beta chain features in type 1 diabetes. TCRdb's table, derived via immunoSEQ multiplex PCR, lists solely in-frame clones and lacks some. The data contain 300,000 to 450,000 clones, roughly 12% of them seen just once; the ten biggest clones take up 0.0095% to 0.012%. Sequenced: naive CD4+ T cells from blood. These TCRs come from a young woman with type 1 diabetes. Each CDR3 is given with its conserved first and last residue. The order of the fields is D gene, V gene, J gene, CDR3 length, clone size, CDR3 protein, CDR3 DNA. A D gene is named only where the DNA matches it firmly. The size field is filled for only some rows; it gives once, few, many or a size class.

d_call: .
v_call: TRBV7-3
j_call: TRBJ2-7
cdr3_length: 14
clone_size: few
cdr3_aa: CASSLGAIPYEQYF
cdr3_nt: TGTGCCAGCAGCCTGGGGGCCATCCCTTACGAGCAGTACTTC

d_call: TRBD2
v_call: TRBV19
j_call: TRBJ2-7
cdr3_length: 14
clone_size: few
cdr3_aa: CASSILAGTYEQYF
cdr3_nt: TGTGCCAGTAGTATCCTAGCGGGGACCTACGAGCAGTACTTC

d_call: .
v_call: TRBV10-3
j_call: TRBJ2-7
cdr3_length: 14
clone_size: few
cdr3_aa: CAISESVPGDEQYF
cdr3_nt: TGTGCCATCAGTGAGTCAGTCCCGGGGGACGAGCAGTACTTC

d_call: TRBD2
v_call: TRBV14
j_call: TRBJ2-2
cdr3_length: 15
clone_size: .
cdr3_aa: CASSPSGTNTGELFF
cdr3_nt: TGTGCCAGCAGCCCTAGCGGGACGAACACCGGGGAGCTGTTTTTT

d_call: TRBD2
v_call: TRBV9
j_call: TRBJ2-3
cdr3_length: 15
clone_size: few
cdr3_aa: CASSVVAGRGDTQYF
cdr3_nt: TGTGCCAGCAGCGTAGTAGCGGGGAGAGGAGATACGCAGTATTTT

d_call: .
v_call: TRBV25-1
j_call: TRBJ1-3
cdr3_length: 15
clone_size: .
cdr3_aa: CASSLQGWSGNTIYF
cdr3_nt: TGTGCCAGCAGCCTACAGGGATGGAGCGGAAACACCATATATTTT

d_call: .
v_call: TRBV15
j_call: TRBJ2-2
cdr3_length: 15
clone_size: .
cdr3_aa: CATGLGGAGTGELFF
cdr3_nt: TGTGCCACCGGGTTAGGAGGGGCGGGTACCGGGGAGCTGTTTTTT

d_call: .
v_call: TRBV6-4
j_call: TRBJ2-3
cdr3_length: 13
clone_size: few
cdr3_aa: CASSDVDSDTQYF
cdr3_nt: TGTGCCAGCAGTGACGTGGACTCAGATACGCAGTATTTT

d_call: TRBD2
v_call: TRBV4-3
j_call: TRBJ2-7
cdr3_length: 16
clone_size: .
cdr3_aa: CASSQDRREGFYEQYF
cdr3_nt: TGCGCCAGCAGCCAAGATCGCCGGGAGGGGTTCTACGAGCAGTACTTC

d_call: TRBD1
v_call: TRBV27
j_call: TRBJ2-5
cdr3_length: 15
clone_size: .
cdr3_aa: CASSRDRGVQETQYF
cdr3_nt: TGTGCCAGCAGCCGGGACAGGGGTGTCCAAGAGACCCAGTACTTC

d_call: TRBD1
v_call: TRBV7-2
j_call: TRBJ2-4
cdr3_length: 12
clone_size: .
cdr3_aa: CASSSGAGQALF
cdr3_nt: TGTGCCAGCAGCTCCGGTGCAGGACAGGCCCTCTTC

d_call: .
v_call: TRBV6-6
j_call: TRBJ1-4
cdr3_length: 14
clone_size: .
cdr3_aa: CASTPGTGVEKLFF
cdr3_nt: TGTGCCAGCACCCCCGGAACAGGCGTTGAAAAACTGTTTTTT

d_call: .
v_call: TRBV12-5
j_call: TRBJ2-7
cdr3_length: 15
clone_size: few
cdr3_aa: CASGSPPGSSYEQYF
cdr3_nt: TGTGCTAGTGGTTCCCCCCCAGGCAGCTCCTACGAGCAGTACTTC

d_call: .
v_call: TRBV19
j_call: TRBJ1-4
cdr3_length: 15
clone_size: .
cdr3_aa: CASSTRRIADEKLFF
cdr3_nt: TGTGCCAGTAGTACTCGACGTATAGCTGACGAAAAACTGTTTTTT

d_call: .
v_call: TRBV7-2
j_call: TRBJ1-2
cdr3_length: 13
clone_size: few
cdr3_aa: CASSLARDYGYTF
cdr3_nt: TGTGCCAGCAGCTTAGCGCGGGACTATGGCTACACCTTC

d_call: .
v_call: TRBV7-2
j_call: TRBJ1-2
cdr3_length: 13
clone_size: .
cdr3_aa: CASSPDRDYGYTF
cdr3_nt: TGTGCCAGCAGCCCAGACAGAGACTATGGCTACACCTTC

d_call: TRBD2
v_call: TRBV4-3
j_call: TRBJ2-7
cdr3_length: 16
clone_size: .
cdr3_aa: CASSQSSGLAPDEQYF
cdr3_nt: TGCGCCAGCAGCCAGAGTTCGGGACTAGCTCCAGACGAGCAGTACTTC

d_call: .
v_call: TRBV25-1
j_call: TRBJ1-2
cdr3_length: 11
clone_size: few
cdr3_aa: CASSVDRRYTF
cdr3_nt: TGTGCCAGCAGTGTTGACAGGCGCTACACCTTC

d_call: TRBD2
v_call: TRBV7-8
j_call: TRBJ2-2
cdr3_length: 16
clone_size: few
cdr3_aa: CASSFPGLTNTGELFF
cdr3_nt: TGTGCCAGCAGCTTCCCGGGACTAACGAACACCGGGGAGCTGTTTTTT

d_call: TRBD1
v_call: TRBV5-6
j_call: TRBJ1-4
cdr3_length: 13
clone_size: .
cdr3_aa: CASSRDSWEKLFF
cdr3_nt: TGTGCCAGCAGCAGGGACAGTTGGGAAAAACTGTTTTTT

d_call: .
v_call: TRBV19
j_call: TRBJ1-2
cdr3_length: 13
clone_size: .
cdr3_aa: CASRRGFNYGYTF
cdr3_nt: TGTGCCAGTAGAAGGGGATTTAACTATGGCTACACCTTC

d_call: .
v_call: TRBV2
j_call: TRBJ2-1
cdr3_length: 12
clone_size: .
cdr3_aa: CASSPTPNEQFF
cdr3_nt: TGTGCCAGCAGTCCGACTCCTAATGAGCAGTTCTTC

d_call: .
v_call: TRBV4-3
j_call: TRBJ1-2
cdr3_length: 12
clone_size: .
cdr3_aa: CASSPSRGGYTF
cdr3_nt: TGCGCCAGCAGCCCCTCCAGAGGTGGCTACACCTTC

d_call: .
v_call: TRBV30
j_call: TRBJ1-5
cdr3_length: 12
clone_size: few
cdr3_aa: CAWRRGDQPQHF
cdr3_nt: TGTGCCTGGAGAAGAGGCGATCAGCCCCAGCATTTT

d_call: .
v_call: TRBV27
j_call: TRBJ1-5
cdr3_length: 15
clone_size: few
cdr3_aa: CASRPTTVSNQPQHF
cdr3_nt: TGTGCCAGCAGGCCGACGACAGTAAGCAATCAGCCCCAGCATTTT

d_call: .
v_call: TRBV21-1
j_call: TRBJ2-5
cdr3_length: 12
clone_size: few
cdr3_aa: CANAGNRKTQYF
cdr3_nt: TGTGCCAACGCGGGGAACCGGAAGACCCAGTACTTC

d_call: .
v_call: TRBV11-1
j_call: TRBJ2-1
cdr3_length: 16
clone_size: few
cdr3_aa: CASSSGRVSSYNEQFF
cdr3_nt: TGTGCCAGCAGCTCCGGGCGGGTGAGCTCCTACAATGAGCAGTTCTTC

d_call: TRBD1
v_call: TRBV30
j_call: TRBJ2-5
cdr3_length: 15
clone_size: few
cdr3_aa: CAWSIGGTGIETQYF
cdr3_nt: TGTGCCTGGAGTATCGGAGGGACAGGGATCGAGACCCAGTACTTC

d_call: .
v_call: TRBV12-5
j_call: TRBJ2-1
cdr3_length: 15
clone_size: .
cdr3_aa: CASGLPSGSYNEQFF
cdr3_nt: TGTGCTAGTGGTTTGCCTAGTGGCTCCTACAATGAGCAGTTCTTC

d_call: .
v_call: TRBV7-6
j_call: TRBJ2-1
cdr3_length: 17
clone_size: .
cdr3_aa: CASSLGGGRGRADTSFF
cdr3_nt: TGTGCCAGCAGCTTAGGGGGAGGTAGGGGGCGGGCCGATACGTCGTTCTTC

d_call: TRBD2
v_call: TRBV29-1
j_call: TRBJ2-7
cdr3_length: 15
clone_size: few
cdr3_aa: CSVGLAGGRYYEQYF
cdr3_nt: TGCAGCGTTGGACTAGCGGGAGGCCGTTACTACGAGCAGTACTTC

d_call: .
v_call: TRBV5-4
j_call: TRBJ2-1
cdr3_length: 15
clone_size: few
cdr3_aa: CASSLGSRSYNEQFF
cdr3_nt: TGTGCCAGCAGCTTGGGGAGCCGCTCCTACAATGAGCAGTTCTTC

d_call: .
v_call: TRBV19
j_call: TRBJ2-1
cdr3_length: 13
clone_size: few
cdr3_aa: CASSSLDYNEQFF
cdr3_nt: TGTGCCAGTAGTTCACTCGACTACAATGAGCAGTTCTTC

d_call: TRBD1
v_call: TRBV30
j_call: TRBJ2-1
cdr3_length: 14
clone_size: few
cdr3_aa: CAWSLRGLYNEQFF
cdr3_nt: TGTGCCTGGAGTCTAAGGGGGCTCTACAATGAGCAGTTCTTC

d_call: .
v_call: TRBV29-1
j_call: TRBJ1-1
cdr3_length: 14
clone_size: .
cdr3_aa: CSVAPNFMNTEAFF
cdr3_nt: TGCAGCGTGGCCCCCAATTTCATGAACACTGAAGCTTTCTTT

d_call: TRBD2
v_call: TRBV5-4
j_call: TRBJ2-3
cdr3_length: 15
clone_size: .
cdr3_aa: CASSLRRVGGDTQYF
cdr3_nt: TGTGCCAGCAGCTTGAGGCGGGTCGGGGGGGATACGCAGTATTTT

d_call: .
v_call: TRBV5-1
j_call: TRBJ2-1
cdr3_length: 16
clone_size: .
cdr3_aa: CASSLALSGSYNEQFF
cdr3_nt: TGCGCCAGCAGCTTGGCACTAAGCGGCTCCTACAATGAGCAGTTCTTC

d_call: TRBD1
v_call: TRBV28
j_call: TRBJ2-1
cdr3_length: 15
clone_size: few
cdr3_aa: CASSAPQGSYNEQFF
cdr3_nt: TGTGCCAGCAGTGCACCACAGGGGTCCTACAATGAGCAGTTCTTC

d_call: .
v_call: TRBV28
j_call: TRBJ2-3
cdr3_length: 16
clone_size: .
cdr3_aa: CASSSPSAGPGDTQYF
cdr3_nt: TGTGCCAGCAGTTCCCCCTCCGCGGGACCCGGAGATACGCAGTATTTT

d_call: TRBD2
v_call: TRBV2
j_call: TRBJ2-1
cdr3_length: 16
clone_size: few
cdr3_aa: CASSALAGGFYNEQFF
cdr3_nt: TGTGCCAGCAGTGCTTTGGCGGGGGGCTTCTACAATGAGCAGTTCTTC

d_call: .
v_call: TRBV19
j_call: TRBJ1-5
cdr3_length: 14
clone_size: few
cdr3_aa: CASREGRGNQPQHF
cdr3_nt: TGTGCCAGTCGGGAGGGTAGGGGGAATCAGCCCCAGCATTTT

d_call: TRBD2
v_call: TRBV9
j_call: TRBJ2-5
cdr3_length: 15
clone_size: .
cdr3_aa: CASSTGTSGGGTQYF
cdr3_nt: TGTGCCAGCAGCACCGGGACTAGCGGTGGGGGGACCCAGTACTTC

d_call: TRBD1
v_call: TRBV19
j_call: TRBJ1-1
cdr3_length: 13
clone_size: .
cdr3_aa: CASTTGRNTEAFF
cdr3_nt: TGTGCCAGTACGACAGGGCGGAACACTGAAGCTTTCTTT

d_call: TRBD1
v_call: TRBV29-1
j_call: TRBJ2-7
cdr3_length: 13
clone_size: .
cdr3_aa: CSASDRGGSEQYF
cdr3_nt: TGCAGCGCATCCGACAGGGGTGGATCCGAGCAGTACTTC

d_call: TRBD1
v_call: TRBV6-5
j_call: TRBJ2-7
cdr3_length: 14
clone_size: .
cdr3_aa: CASSPGDSSYEQYF
cdr3_nt: TGTGCCAGCAGTCCTGGGGACAGCTCCTACGAGCAGTACTTC

d_call: .
v_call: TRBV29-1
j_call: TRBJ2-7
cdr3_length: 12
clone_size: few
cdr3_aa: CSVERSGYEQYF
cdr3_nt: TGCAGCGTTGAAAGATCGGGCTACGAGCAGTACTTC

d_call: .
v_call: TRBV7-9
j_call: TRBJ1-5
cdr3_length: 14
clone_size: few
cdr3_aa: CASSQGPPDQPQHF
cdr3_nt: TGTGCCAGCAGCCAGGGGCCTCCTGATCAGCCCCAGCATTTT

d_call: TRBD2
v_call: TRBV5-4
j_call: TRBJ2-7
cdr3_length: 15
clone_size: few
cdr3_aa: CASSQGTSGTYEQYF
cdr3_nt: TGTGCCAGCAGCCAAGGGACTAGCGGGACTTACGAGCAGTACTTC

d_call: .
v_call: TRBV30
j_call: TRBJ1-2
cdr3_length: 12
clone_size: few
cdr3_aa: CAWRRLNYGYTF
cdr3_nt: TGTGCCTGGCGAAGACTTAACTATGGCTACACCTTC

d_call: .
v_call: TRBV7-2
j_call: TRBJ2-5
cdr3_length: 14
clone_size: few
cdr3_aa: CASSPLTVTGTQYF
cdr3_nt: TGTGCCAGCAGCCCCTTAACGGTTACGGGGACCCAGTACTTC